The present TCR beta chain was sequenced within a study of metastatic and nonmetastatic thyroid tumors. This clone has a count of ten or more. Via MiXCR, TCRdb re-called the PCR reads. The sample lists some 32,000 clones, roughly 21% occurring once. All patients were treatment-naive before thyroid surgery. This CDR3 is built from 15 residues. V was cut by 8 bases and J by 0 bases, with 17 bases left in between. In germline, CDR1 is GTSNPN, CDR2 SVGIG (reference sequence). The sequence derives from a female donor with papillary thyroid cancer or a benign thyroid nodule (not recorded which). Some clones in this sample may be carry-over from other donors' samples. V and J are TRBV30 and TRBJ1-3; the D is unclear. Sample: blood. In DNA form, the CDR3 reads TGTGCCGGGGTGCGGGCTGGCCTCTCTGGAAACACCATATATTTT. This encodes CAGVRAGLSGNTIYF.